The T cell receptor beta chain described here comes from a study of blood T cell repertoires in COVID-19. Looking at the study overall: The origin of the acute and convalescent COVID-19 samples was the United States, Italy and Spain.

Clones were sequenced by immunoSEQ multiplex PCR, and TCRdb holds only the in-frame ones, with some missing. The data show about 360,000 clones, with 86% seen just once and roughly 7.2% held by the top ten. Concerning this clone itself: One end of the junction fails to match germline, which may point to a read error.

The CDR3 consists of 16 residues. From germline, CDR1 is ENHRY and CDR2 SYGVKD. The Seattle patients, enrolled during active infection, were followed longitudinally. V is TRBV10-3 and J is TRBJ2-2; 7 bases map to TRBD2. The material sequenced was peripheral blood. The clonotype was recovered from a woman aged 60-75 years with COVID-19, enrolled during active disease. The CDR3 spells CAISTPVLAKTGELFF. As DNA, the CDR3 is TGTGCCATCAGTACGCCGGTACTAGCGAAGACCGGGGAGCTGTTTTTT.